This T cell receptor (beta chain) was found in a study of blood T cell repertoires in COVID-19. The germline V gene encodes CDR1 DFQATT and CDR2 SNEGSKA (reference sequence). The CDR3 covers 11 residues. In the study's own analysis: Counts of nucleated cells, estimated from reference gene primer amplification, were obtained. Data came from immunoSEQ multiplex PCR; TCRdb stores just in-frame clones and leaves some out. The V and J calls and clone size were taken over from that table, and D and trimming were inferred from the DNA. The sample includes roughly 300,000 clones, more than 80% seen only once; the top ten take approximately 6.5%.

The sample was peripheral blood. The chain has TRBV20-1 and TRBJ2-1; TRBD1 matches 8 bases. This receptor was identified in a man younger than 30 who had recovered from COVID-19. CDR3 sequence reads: CIGQGGNEQFF. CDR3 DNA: TGCATAGGACAGGGCGGCAATGAGCAGTTCTTC.